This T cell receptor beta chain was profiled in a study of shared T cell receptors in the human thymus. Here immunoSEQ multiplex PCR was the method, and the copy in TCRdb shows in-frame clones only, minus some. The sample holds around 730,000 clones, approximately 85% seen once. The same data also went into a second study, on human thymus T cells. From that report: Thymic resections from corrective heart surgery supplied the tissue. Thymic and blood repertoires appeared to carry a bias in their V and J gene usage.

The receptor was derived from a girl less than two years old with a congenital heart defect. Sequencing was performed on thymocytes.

The DNA of the CDR3 is TGCGCCAGCAGTGATCCGGGGGGTGGTACAGATACGCAGTATTTT. Encoded protein: CASSDPGGGTDTQYF. This chain joins TRBV10-1 and TRBJ2-3, with 7 positions matching TRBD2. Trimming cost V 3 bases and J 3 bases; bases outside gene matches: 6. CDR1 and CDR2 from the germline V gene are WNHNN and SYGVQD (reference sequence). The CDR3 totals 15 residues.